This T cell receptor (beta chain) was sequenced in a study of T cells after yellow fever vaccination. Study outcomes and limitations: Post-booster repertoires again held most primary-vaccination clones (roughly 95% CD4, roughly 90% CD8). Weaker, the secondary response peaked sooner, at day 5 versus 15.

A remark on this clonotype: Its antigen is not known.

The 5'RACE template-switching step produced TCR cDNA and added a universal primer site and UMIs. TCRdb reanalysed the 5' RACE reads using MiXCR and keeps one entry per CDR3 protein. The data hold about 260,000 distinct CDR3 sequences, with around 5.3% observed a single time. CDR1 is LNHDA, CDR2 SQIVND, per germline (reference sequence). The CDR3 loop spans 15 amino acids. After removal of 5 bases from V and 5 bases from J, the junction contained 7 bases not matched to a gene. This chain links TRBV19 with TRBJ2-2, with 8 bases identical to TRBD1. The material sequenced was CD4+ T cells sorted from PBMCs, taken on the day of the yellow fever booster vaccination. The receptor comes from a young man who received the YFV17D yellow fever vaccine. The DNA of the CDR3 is TGTGCCAGTAGTCCCGACCGGACAGGGACCGGGGAGCTGTTTTTT. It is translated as CASSPDRTGTGELFF.